Listed below are T cell receptor beta chains from one sample, sequenced in a study of T cells after yellow fever vaccination. A single record per CDR3 protein comes from TCRdb applying MiXCR to the 5' RACE reads. Of over 250,000 distinct CDR3 sequences in the sample, roughly 4.3% were seen once. The material was PBMCs, obtained 5 days after the yellow fever booster vaccination. The receptors come from a man younger than 35 who received the YFV17D yellow fever vaccine. Each CDR3 is given with its conserved first and last residue. Each record gives: CDR3 length, V gene, J gene, clone size, D gene, CDR3 protein, CDR3 DNA. A D gene is named only where the DNA matches it firmly. Clone size is given for some rows only: seen once, a few or many times, or a class if the clone is expanded.

CDR3 length: 15
V gene: TRBV10-3
J gene: TRBJ2-7
clone size: -
D gene: TRBD2
CDR3 protein: CAISGGTRRNYEQYF
CDR3 DNA: TGTGCCATCAGTGGAGGGACTAGAAGGAACTACGAGCAGTACTTC

CDR3 length: 12
V gene: TRBV29-1
J gene: TRBJ1-2
clone size: few
D gene: -
CDR3 protein: CSAMDDPYGYTF
CDR3 DNA: TGCAGCGCAATGGACGACCCCTATGGCTACACCTTC

CDR3 length: 16
V gene: TRBV5-1
J gene: TRBJ1-1
clone size: few
D gene: TRBD1
CDR3 protein: CASSLEGQGSGTEAFF
CDR3 DNA: TGCGCCAGCAGCTTGGAGGGACAGGGAAGTGGCACTGAAGCTTTCTTT

CDR3 length: 15
V gene: TRBV7-9
J gene: TRBJ2-7
clone size: -
D gene: -
CDR3 protein: CASSLARQFDDEQYF
CDR3 DNA: TGTGCCAGCAGCTTAGCGCGGCAGTTTGACGACGAGCAGTACTTC

CDR3 length: 12
V gene: TRBV2
J gene: TRBJ2-1
clone size: few
D gene: -
CDR3 protein: CASSDDPGEQFF
CDR3 DNA: TGTGCCAGCAGCGATGACCCGGGGGAGCAGTTCTTC

CDR3 length: 14
V gene: TRBV7-2
J gene: TRBJ2-2
clone size: many
D gene: -
CDR3 protein: CASSSLGVTGELFF
CDR3 DNA: TGTGCCAGCAGTTCTCTCGGGGTCACCGGGGAGCTGTTTTTT

CDR3 length: 17
V gene: TRBV15
J gene: TRBJ2-2
clone size: many
D gene: -
CDR3 protein: CATSRDYWGMDTGELFF
CDR3 DNA: TGTGCCACCAGCAGAGATTACTGGGGTATGGACACCGGGGAGCTGTTTTTT

CDR3 length: 15
V gene: TRBV3-1
J gene: TRBJ1-6
clone size: few
D gene: TRBD1
CDR3 protein: CASSQGRGHGSPLHF
CDR3 DNA: TGTGCCAGCAGCCAAGGCAGGGGGCATGGATCACCCCTCCACTTT

CDR3 length: 18
V gene: TRBV12-3/TRBV12-4
J gene: TRBJ1-5
clone size: few
D gene: -
CDR3 protein: CASSLGHLWARGNQPQHF
CDR3 DNA: TGTGCCAGCAGTTTAGGCCATCTTTGGGCTCGGGGGAATCAGCCCCAGCATTTT

CDR3 length: 14
V gene: TRBV13
J gene: TRBJ1-6
clone size: -
D gene: TRBD1
CDR3 protein: CASSMGQVASPLHF
CDR3 DNA: TGTGCCAGCAGCATGGGACAGGTCGCTTCGCCCCTCCACTTT

CDR3 length: 14
V gene: TRBV7-8
J gene: TRBJ1-2
clone size: -
D gene: -
CDR3 protein: CASSFLPGDHGYTF
CDR3 DNA: TGTGCCAGCAGCTTTCTGCCAGGGGACCATGGCTACACCTTC

CDR3 length: 15
V gene: TRBV5-1
J gene: TRBJ1-1
clone size: few
D gene: -
CDR3 protein: CASSPGRGMYTEAFF
CDR3 DNA: TGCGCCAGCAGCCCAGGGCGGGGGATGTACACTGAAGCTTTCTTT

CDR3 length: 10
V gene: TRBV29-1
J gene: TRBJ1-1
clone size: many
D gene: -
CDR3 protein: CSVVSTEAFF
CDR3 DNA: TGCAGCGTTGTCTCAACTGAAGCTTTCTTT

CDR3 length: 14
V gene: TRBV5-1
J gene: TRBJ2-2
clone size: -
D gene: -
CDR3 protein: CASSLRVAPGELFF
CDR3 DNA: TGCGCCAGCAGCTTGCGGGTGGCCCCCGGGGAGCTGTTTTTT

CDR3 length: 12
V gene: TRBV15
J gene: TRBJ2-1
clone size: -
D gene: -
CDR3 protein: CATSRGVGEQLF
CDR3 DNA: TGTGCCACCAGCAGGGGGGTCGGTGAGCAGTTATTC

CDR3 length: 12
V gene: TRBV5-1
J gene: TRBJ2-1
clone size: -
D gene: -
CDR3 protein: CASSGPGYEQFF
CDR3 DNA: TGCGCCAGCAGCGGCCCGGGGTATGAGCAGTTCTTC

CDR3 length: 13
V gene: TRBV12-3/TRBV12-4
J gene: TRBJ1-2
clone size: many
D gene: -
CDR3 protein: CASSLVGGGGYTF
CDR3 DNA: TGTGCCAGCAGTTTAGTTGGTGGCGGCGGCTACACCTTC

CDR3 length: 15
V gene: TRBV9
J gene: TRBJ2-3
clone size: few
D gene: TRBD2
CDR3 protein: CASSVLAGSSDTQYF
CDR3 DNA: TGTGCCAGCAGCGTCTTAGCGGGGTCATCAGATACGCAGTATTTT

CDR3 length: 16
V gene: TRBV5-4
J gene: TRBJ2-1
clone size: -
D gene: TRBD2
CDR3 protein: CASSLASSGGSVEQFF
CDR3 DNA: TGTGCCAGCAGCTTGGCTTCGAGCGGGGGGTCGGTTGAGCAGTTCTTC

CDR3 length: 13
V gene: TRBV6-6
J gene: TRBJ1-5
clone size: few
D gene: -
CDR3 protein: CASIRGENQPQHF
CDR3 DNA: TGTGCCAGTATAAGGGGAGAGAATCAGCCCCAGCATTTT

CDR3 length: 15
V gene: TRBV12-3/TRBV12-4
J gene: TRBJ2-2
clone size: few
D gene: -
CDR3 protein: CASSFAGRNTGELFF
CDR3 DNA: TGTGCCAGCAGTTTTGCGGGGAGAAACACCGGGGAGCTGTTTTTT

CDR3 length: 15
V gene: TRBV7-2
J gene: TRBJ1-5
clone size: many
D gene: TRBD1
CDR3 protein: CASSLSGGSNQPQHF
CDR3 DNA: TGTGCCAGCAGCTTATCAGGGGGAAGCAATCAGCCCCAGCATTTT

CDR3 length: 17
V gene: TRBV11-2
J gene: TRBJ2-6
clone size: few
D gene: -
CDR3 protein: CASSLVRGLLGANVLTF
CDR3 DNA: TGTGCCAGCAGCTTAGTTCGGGGGCTGTTAGGGGCCAACGTCCTGACTTTC

CDR3 length: 14
V gene: TRBV7-2
J gene: TRBJ1-6
clone size: few
D gene: -
CDR3 protein: CASSFQGGNSPLHF
CDR3 DNA: TGTGCCAGCAGCTTCCAGGGAGGGAATTCACCCCTCCACTTT

CDR3 length: 11
V gene: TRBV5-1
J gene: TRBJ2-3
clone size: -
D gene: -
CDR3 protein: CASSSGGGQYF
CDR3 DNA: TGCGCCAGCAGCTCCGGAGGGGGGCAGTATTTT

CDR3 length: 13
V gene: TRBV15
J gene: TRBJ2-2
clone size: many
D gene: TRBD1
CDR3 protein: CATSDRSGGELFF
CDR3 DNA: TGTGCCACCTCGGACAGGTCGGGCGGGGAGCTGTTTTTT

CDR3 length: 15
V gene: TRBV19
J gene: TRBJ1-2
clone size: -
D gene: -
CDR3 protein: CASSFGGSSGYGYTF
CDR3 DNA: TGTGCCAGTAGTTTCGGGGGGAGCTCGGGGTACGGCTACACCTTC

CDR3 length: 13
V gene: TRBV2
J gene: TRBJ1-2
clone size: -
D gene: -
CDR3 protein: CASSWPEGYGYTF
CDR3 DNA: TGTGCCAGCAGTTGGCCGGAAGGCTATGGCTACACCTTC

CDR3 length: 15
V gene: TRBV5-1
J gene: TRBJ1-1
clone size: -
D gene: -
CDR3 protein: CASSLVGEGNTEAFF
CDR3 DNA: TGCGCCAGCAGCTTGGTTGGGGAAGGTAACACTGAAGCTTTCTTT

CDR3 length: 17
V gene: TRBV7-6
J gene: TRBJ2-3
clone size: few
D gene: TRBD2
CDR3 protein: CASSNAVSSGGSDTQYF
CDR3 DNA: TGTGCCAGCAGCAATGCCGTCTCTAGCGGGGGGTCTGATACGCAGTATTTT

CDR3 length: 11
V gene: TRBV6-5
J gene: TRBJ1-2
clone size: -
D gene: -
CDR3 protein: CASSWSYGYTF
CDR3 DNA: TGTGCCAGCAGCTGGAGCTATGGCTACACCTTC

CDR3 length: 14
V gene: TRBV7-2
J gene: TRBJ2-7
clone size: many
D gene: TRBD1
CDR3 protein: CASSWDRGWNEQYF
CDR3 DNA: TGTGCCAGCAGCTGGGACAGGGGGTGGAACGAGCAGTACTTC

CDR3 length: 13
V gene: TRBV10-3
J gene: TRBJ2-2
clone size: few
D gene: -
CDR3 protein: CAISAGVPGELFF
CDR3 DNA: TGTGCCATCAGTGCAGGGGTCCCCGGGGAGCTGTTTTTT